This TCR beta chain was sequenced during a study of CD8 T cells in ankylosing spondylitis. Study-wide points: Disease-linked clones reportedly concentrated significantly in matched ankylosing spondylitis synovial fluid. In the blood and synovial fluid of reactive arthritis, some motif variants had been previously reported.

This clonotype occurred many times. The antigen remains unidentified. TCRdb reanalysed the 5' RACE reads using MiXCR and keeps one entry per CDR3 protein. The sample records 200,000 to 250,000 distinct CDR3 sequences, about 11% being singletons. V gave up 5 bases and J gave up 4 bases; unmatched junction bases: 7. The germline gives CDR1 DFQATT, CDR2 SNEGSKA (reference sequence). This CDR3 spans 14 amino acids. The receptor was derived from a male donor with ankylosing spondylitis or in good health (not recorded which). The chain recombines TRBV20-1 with TRBJ2-7; 11 positions match TRBD2. The sample comprised blood, either unsorted or a sorted T cell fraction (not recorded which). The CDR3 DNA reads TGCAGTGCTGAAACTAGCGGGGGAGTTTACGAGCAGTACTTC. This encodes CSAETSGGVYEQYF.